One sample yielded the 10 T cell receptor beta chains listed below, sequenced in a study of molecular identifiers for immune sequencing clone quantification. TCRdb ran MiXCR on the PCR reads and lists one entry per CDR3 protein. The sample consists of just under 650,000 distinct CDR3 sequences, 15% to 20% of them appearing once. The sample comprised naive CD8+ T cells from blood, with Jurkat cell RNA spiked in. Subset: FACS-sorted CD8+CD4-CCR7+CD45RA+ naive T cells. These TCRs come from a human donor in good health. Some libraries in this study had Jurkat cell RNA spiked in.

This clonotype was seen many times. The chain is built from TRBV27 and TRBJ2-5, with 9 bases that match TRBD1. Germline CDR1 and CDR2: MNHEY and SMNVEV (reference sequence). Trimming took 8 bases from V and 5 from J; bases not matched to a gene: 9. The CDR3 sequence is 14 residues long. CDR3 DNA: TGTGCCAGCGCCAAACAGGGGGCGCGGGAGACCCAGTACTTC. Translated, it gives CASAKQGARETQYF.

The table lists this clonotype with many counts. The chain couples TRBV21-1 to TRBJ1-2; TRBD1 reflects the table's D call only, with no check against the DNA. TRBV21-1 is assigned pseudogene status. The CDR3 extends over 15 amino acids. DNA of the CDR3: TGTGCCAGCAGCAAGACAGGGACCCCCCACTATGGCTACACCTTC. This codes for CASSKTGTPHYGYTF.

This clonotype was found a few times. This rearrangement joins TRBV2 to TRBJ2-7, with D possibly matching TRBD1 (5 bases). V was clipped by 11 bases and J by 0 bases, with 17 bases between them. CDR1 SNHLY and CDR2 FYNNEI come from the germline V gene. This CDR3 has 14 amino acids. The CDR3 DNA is TGTGCCGTAACCTCGACTGACAGCTCCTACGAGCAGTACTTC. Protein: CAVTSTDSSYEQYF. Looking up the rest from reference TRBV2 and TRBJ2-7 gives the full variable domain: EPEVTQTPSHQVTQMGQEVILRCVPISNHLYFYWYRQILGQKVEFLVSFYNNEISEKSEIFDDQFSVERPDGSNFTLKIRSTKLEDSAMYFCAVTSTDSSYEQYFGPGTRLTVT.

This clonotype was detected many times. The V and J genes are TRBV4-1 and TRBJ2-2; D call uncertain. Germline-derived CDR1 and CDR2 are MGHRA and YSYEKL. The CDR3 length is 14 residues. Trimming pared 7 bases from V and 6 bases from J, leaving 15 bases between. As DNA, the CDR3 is TGCGCCAGCACTGCCAGGAGCACCGCCGGGGAGCTGTTTTTT. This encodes CASTARSTAGELFF.

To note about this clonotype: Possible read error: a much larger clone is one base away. The CDR3 DNA reads TGCGCCAGCAGCTTGGAATTTCCGGGACAGAGCTATGGCTACACCTTC. It translates to CASSLEFPGQSYGYTF. The chain recombines TRBV5-1 with TRBJ1-2, with 7 bases lining up with TRBD1. The germline gives CDR1 SGHRS, CDR2 YFSETQ. V shed 0 bases, J shed 4 bases, and the junction held 9 bases outside the gene matches. CDR3 length equals 16 residues.

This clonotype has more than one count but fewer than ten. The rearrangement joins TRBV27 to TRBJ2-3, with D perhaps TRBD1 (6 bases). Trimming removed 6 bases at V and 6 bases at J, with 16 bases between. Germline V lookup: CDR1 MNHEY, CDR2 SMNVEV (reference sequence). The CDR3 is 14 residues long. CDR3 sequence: CASRQLTGYDTQYF. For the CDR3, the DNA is TGTGCCAGCAGACAACTTACAGGGTACGATACGCAGTATTTT.

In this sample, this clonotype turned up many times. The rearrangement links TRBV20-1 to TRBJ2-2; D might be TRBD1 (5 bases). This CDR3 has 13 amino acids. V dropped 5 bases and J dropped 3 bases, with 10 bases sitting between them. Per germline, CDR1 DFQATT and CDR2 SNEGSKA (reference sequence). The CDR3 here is CSAVRVDTGELFF. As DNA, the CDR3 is TGCAGTGCTGTCAGGGTCGACACCGGGGAGCTGTTTTTT.

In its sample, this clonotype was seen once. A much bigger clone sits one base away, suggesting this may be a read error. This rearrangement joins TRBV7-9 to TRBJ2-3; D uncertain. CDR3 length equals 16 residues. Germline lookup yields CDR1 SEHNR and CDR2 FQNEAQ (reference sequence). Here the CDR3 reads CACSFSPASGTDTQYF. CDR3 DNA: TGTGCCTGCAGCTTCTCGCCGGCATCGGGCACAGATACGCAGTATTTT.

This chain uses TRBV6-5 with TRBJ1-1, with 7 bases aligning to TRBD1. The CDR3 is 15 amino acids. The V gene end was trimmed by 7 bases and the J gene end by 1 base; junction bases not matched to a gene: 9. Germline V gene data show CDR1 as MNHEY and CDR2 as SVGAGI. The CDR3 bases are TGTGCCAGCACCTCAGGGGGGTATGCGAACACTGAAGCTTTCTTT. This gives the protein CASTSGGYANTEAFF.

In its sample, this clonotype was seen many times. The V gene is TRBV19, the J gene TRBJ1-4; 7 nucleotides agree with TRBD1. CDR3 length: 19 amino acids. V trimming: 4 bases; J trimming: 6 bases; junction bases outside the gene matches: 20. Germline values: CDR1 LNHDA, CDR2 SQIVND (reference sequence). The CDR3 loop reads CASSTVTGALKPFYEKLFF. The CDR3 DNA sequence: TGTGCCAGTAGTACCGTTACAGGGGCTTTAAAACCGTTTTATGAAAAACTGTTTTTT.